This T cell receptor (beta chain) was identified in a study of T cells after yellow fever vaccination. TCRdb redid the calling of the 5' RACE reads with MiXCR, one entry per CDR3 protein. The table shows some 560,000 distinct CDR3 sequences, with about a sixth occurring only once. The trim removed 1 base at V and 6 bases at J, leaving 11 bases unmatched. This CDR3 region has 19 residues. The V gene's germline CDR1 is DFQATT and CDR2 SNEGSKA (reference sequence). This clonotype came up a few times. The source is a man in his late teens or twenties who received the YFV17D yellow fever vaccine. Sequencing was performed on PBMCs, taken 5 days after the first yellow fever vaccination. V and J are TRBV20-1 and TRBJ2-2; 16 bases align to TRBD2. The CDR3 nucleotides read TGCAGTGCTAGAGCCCCCCCCGGGACTAGCGGGGGGGTCTCCGGGGAGCTGTTTTTT. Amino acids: CSARAPPGTSGGVSGELFF.